These 11 T cell receptor beta chains were sequenced from one sample in a study of blood T cell repertoires in COVID-19 (dated by TCRdb to 2018 to 2020). The library came from the immunoSEQ multiplex PCR assay. Here the immuneACCESS table is served through TCRdb, limited to in-frame sequences with V and J called. Missing clones are a known gap in these copies; in checked studies unresolved V genes cover under half, and the rest lacks a known reason. Counted in this sample were roughly 250,000 clones; around 89% of them appeared once. Around 0.87% of the sample is in the top ten clones. Input material: PBMCs or T cells enriched from blood (not recorded which). The receptor set was obtained from a man over 45 who had been exposed to COVID-19.

To note about this clone: The DNA is omitted, as the CDR3 cannot be located on it reliably, and the CDR3 follows TCRdb's listing. The chain employs TRBV12-2 and TRBJ2-7; the table's D call, TRBD1, has no DNA check behind it. TRBV12-2 counts as a pseudogene. With termini counted, the CDR3 has 18 amino acids. The CDR3 loop is CASRLRPRVGQGAGEQYF.

The V and J genes are TRBV5-4 and TRBJ1-1, with 11 bases aligning to TRBD1. With V trimmed by 3 bases and J by 3 bases, 1 base remained unmatched. CDR1 and CDR2 (germline): SGHNT, YYREEE (reference sequence). The CDR3 consists of 14 residues. CDR3 bases: TGTGCCAGCAGCTGGGGACAGGGGGACACTGAAGCTTTCTTT. Its translation: CASSWGQGDTEAFF. The full variable domain, completed using reference TRBV5-4 and TRBJ1-1, is ETGVTQSPTHLIKTRGQQVTLRCSSQSGHNTVSWYQQALGQGPQFIFQYYREEENGRGNFPPRFSGLQFPNYSSELNVNALELDDSALYLCASSWGQGDTEAFFGQGTRLTVV.

V gene TRBV4-2 combines with J gene TRBJ2-1, with TRBD2 as a possible D gene (7 bases). Germline loops: CDR1 LGHNA, CDR2 YNFKEQ. The V end was cut by 3 bases, the J end by 0 bases, with 18 bases between. This CDR3 region has 18 residues. The DNA of the CDR3 is TGTGCCAGCAGCCAGGGGGGGCGCAGGGGAAGCTCCTACAATGAGCAGTTCTTC. It specifies CASSQGGRRGSSYNEQFF.

The table lists this clone with a count of one. V and J are TRBV6-1 and TRBJ1-5; no firm D call. Looked up from germline, CDR1 is MNHNS and CDR2 is SASEGT. The CDR3 sequence is 17 residues long. Trimming cost V 3 bases and J 0 bases, with 15 bases left between them. This chain's CDR3 is CASSDLKEVNSNQPQHF. The CDR3 DNA follows: TGTGCCAGCAGTGATCTCAAGGAGGTAAATAGCAATCAGCCCCAGCATTTT.

The chain recombines TRBV28 with TRBJ1-2, with D unclear. The CDR3 loop spans 12 amino acids. Germline assignment: CDR1 MDHEN and CDR2 SYDVKM. Between the trimmed V and J ends, which lost 6 bases and 7 bases, there was a span of 12 bases. The CDR3 region has the DNA TGTGCCAGCAGGCCGGTCCAACGTGGCTACACCTTC. It encodes CASRPVQRGYTF.

The chain recombines TRBV7-9 with TRBJ1-1; 7 bases line up with TRBD1. The CDR3 is 16 amino acids. Losses at the gene ends were 2 bases for V and 1 base for J; bases not matched to a gene: 7. Germline CDR1 reads SEHNR; CDR2 reads FQNEAQ (reference sequence). This CDR3 reads CASSLSPDRENTEAFF. The CDR3 nucleotides read TGTGCCAGCAGCTTAAGCCCCGACAGGGAGAACACTGAAGCTTTCTTT.

The chain carries TRBV16 and TRBJ1-5; unclear D gene. The V end lost 0 bases, the J end lost 0 bases, and 6 bases lay between the germline ends. This CDR3 spans 15 amino acids. Germline V gives CDR1 KGHSY, CDR2 FQNENV. The CDR3 reads CASSQSGNSNQPQHF. In DNA, the CDR3 is TGTGCCAGCAGCCAATCCGGGAATAGCAATCAGCCCCAGCATTTT.

J is TRBJ2-7 and V is TRBV7-9, with 7 nucleotides matching TRBD1. The germline V gene encodes CDR1 SEHNR and CDR2 FQNEAQ (reference sequence). Trimming took 6 bases from V and 2 from J; bases not matched to a gene: 4. The CDR3 has 13 residues. The CDR3 DNA reads TGTGCCAGCAGAAGGGACAGTCCCTACGAGCAGTACTTC. It yields the protein CASRRDSPYEQYF.

The chain links TRBV2 to TRBJ1-6, with a possible D match to TRBD1 (5 bases). This CDR3 is 14 amino acids long. V gave up 7 bases and J gave up 7 bases, with 14 bases separating them. Germline V lookup: CDR1 SNHLY, CDR2 FYNNEI. The CDR3 loop is CASTREYPNSPLHF. CDR3 DNA sequence: TGTGCCAGCACCAGGGAATACCCGAATTCACCCCTCCACTTT.

The chain links TRBV28 to TRBJ1-2, with 7 bases that match TRBD1. Trimming cost V 4 bases and J 5 bases; bases outside gene matches: 4. The CDR3 loop spans 13 amino acids. Germline V lookup: CDR1 MDHEN, CDR2 SYDVKM. The CDR3 sequence is CASSSPGQYGYTF. The DNA for the CDR3 is TGTGCCAGCAGTTCCCCGGGACAGTATGGCTACACCTTC.

With respect to this clone: The sample has other DNA sequences that encode this CDR3 too. The rearrangement links TRBV7-2 to TRBJ1-5; no reliable D call. CDR1 is SGHTA and CDR2 is FQGNSA in the germline V gene. V dropped 1 base and J dropped 3 bases, with 10 bases sitting between them. CDR3 length: 15 residues. The CDR3 DNA is TGTGCCAGCAGCTTAGACAGAGCTCTCAATCAGCCCCAGCATTTT. Its protein is CASSLDRALNQPQHF.